This T cell receptor beta chain was retrieved from a study of regulatory T cells in long-lasting Graves disease. This CDR3 is 11 amino acids long. V was clipped by 4 bases and J by 6 bases, with 8 bases between them. The germline CDR1 and CDR2 sequences are SGHRS and YFSETQ. Time point given: newly diagnosed GD, antithyroid drugs for less than 3 months. TCR sequences were obtained from RNA taken from PBMCs. Construction of TCR beta libraries relied on iRepertoire HTBI primers and on Arm-PCR targeting CDR3 regions. TCRdb used MiXCR to reprocess the multiplex PCR reads, holding one entry per CDR3 protein. The table has just over 600,000 distinct CDR3 sequences, under 20% seen once. This clonotype was seen many times. These data also featured in a second study, about T cells in Graves' hyperthyroidism and ophthalmopathy.

The sequenced sample was peripheral blood mononuclear cells (PBMCs), obtained at new diagnosis, from a patient treated with antithyroid drugs. The chain joins TRBV5-1 to TRBJ2-7, with a possible D match to TRBD1 (5 bases). This TCR derives from a woman aged 30 to 39 with Graves disease. The CDR3 protein is CASSQGAEQYF. CDR3 DNA: TGCGCCAGCAGCCAGGGTGCCGAGCAGTACTTC.